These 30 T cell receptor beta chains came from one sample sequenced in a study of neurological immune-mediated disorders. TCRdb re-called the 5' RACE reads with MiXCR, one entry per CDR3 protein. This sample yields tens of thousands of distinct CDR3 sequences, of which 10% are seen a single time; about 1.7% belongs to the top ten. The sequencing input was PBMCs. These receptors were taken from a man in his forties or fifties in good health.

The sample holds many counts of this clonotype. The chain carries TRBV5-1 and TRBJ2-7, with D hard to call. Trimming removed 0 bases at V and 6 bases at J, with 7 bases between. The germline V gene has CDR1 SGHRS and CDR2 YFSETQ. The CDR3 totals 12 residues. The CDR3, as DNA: TGCGCCAGCAGCTTGGAGGGCGCCGAGCAGTACTTC. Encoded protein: CASSLEGAEQYF.

Here the CDR3 DNA reads TGTGCCAGCAGTGAATCCTACAGGGTATTGGAGACCCAGTACTTC. Its translation: CASSESYRVLETQYF. The chain employs TRBV25-1 and TRBJ2-5; tentative D call: TRBD1 (6 bases). The CDR3 is made up of 15 amino acids. The germline V gene has CDR1 MGHDK and CDR2 SYGVNS. V gave up 1 base and J gave up 5 bases, with 14 bases separating them.

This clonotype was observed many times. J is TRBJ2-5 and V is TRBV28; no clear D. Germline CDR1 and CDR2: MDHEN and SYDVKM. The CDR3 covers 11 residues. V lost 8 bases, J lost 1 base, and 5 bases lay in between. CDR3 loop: CASGPQETQYF. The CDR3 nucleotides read TGTGCCAGCGGACCCCAAGAGACCCAGTACTTC. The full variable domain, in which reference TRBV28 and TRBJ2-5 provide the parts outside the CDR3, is DVKVTQSSRYLVKRTGEKVFLECVQDMDHENMFWYRQDPGLGLRLIYFSYDVKMKEKGDIPEGYSVSREKKERFSLILESASTNQTSMYLCASGPQETQYFGPGTRLLVL.

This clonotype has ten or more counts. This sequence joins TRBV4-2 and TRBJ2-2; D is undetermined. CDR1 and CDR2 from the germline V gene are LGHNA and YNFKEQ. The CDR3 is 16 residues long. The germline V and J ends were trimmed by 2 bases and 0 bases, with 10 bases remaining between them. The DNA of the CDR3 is TGTGCCAGCAGCCAAAATGGACCCCCGAACACCGGGGAGCTGTTTTTT. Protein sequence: CASSQNGPPNTGELFF.

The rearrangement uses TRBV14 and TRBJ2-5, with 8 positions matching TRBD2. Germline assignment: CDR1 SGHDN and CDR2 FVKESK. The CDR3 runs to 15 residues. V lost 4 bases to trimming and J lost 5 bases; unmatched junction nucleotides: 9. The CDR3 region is CASSPGTRISETQYF. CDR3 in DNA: TGTGCCAGCAGCCCCGGGACTAGGATATCGGAGACCCAGTACTTC.

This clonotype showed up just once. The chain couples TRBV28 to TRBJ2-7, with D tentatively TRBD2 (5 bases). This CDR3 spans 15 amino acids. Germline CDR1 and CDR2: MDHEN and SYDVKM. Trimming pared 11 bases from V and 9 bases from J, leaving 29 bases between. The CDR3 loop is CAGSPLGTSKHGQYF. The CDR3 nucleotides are TGTGCCGGGAGTCCCTTGGGTACATCTAAGCACGGGCAGTACTTC.

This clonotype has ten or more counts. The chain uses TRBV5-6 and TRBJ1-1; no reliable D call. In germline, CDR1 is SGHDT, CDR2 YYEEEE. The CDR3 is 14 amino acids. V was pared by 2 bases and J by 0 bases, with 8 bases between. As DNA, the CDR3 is TGTGCCAGCAGCTTACTGGGGTTGAACACTGAAGCTTTCTTT. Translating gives CASSLLGLNTEAFF.

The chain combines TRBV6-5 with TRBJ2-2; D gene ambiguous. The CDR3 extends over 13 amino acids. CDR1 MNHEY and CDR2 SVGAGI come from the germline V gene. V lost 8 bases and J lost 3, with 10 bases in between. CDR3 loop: CASSPGYTGELFF. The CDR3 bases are TGTGCCAGCTCCCCCGGGTACACCGGGGAGCTGTTTTTT.

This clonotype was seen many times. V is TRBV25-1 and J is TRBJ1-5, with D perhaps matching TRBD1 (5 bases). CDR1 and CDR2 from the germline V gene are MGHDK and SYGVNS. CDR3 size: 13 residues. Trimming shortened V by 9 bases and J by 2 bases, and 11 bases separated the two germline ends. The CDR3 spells CASQGWGNQPQHF. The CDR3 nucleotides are TGTGCCAGTCAGGGCTGGGGCAATCAGCCCCAGCATTTT. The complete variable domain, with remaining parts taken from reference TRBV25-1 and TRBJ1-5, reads EADIYQTPRYLVIGTGKKITLECSQTMGHDKMYWYQQDPGMELHLIHYSYGVNSTEKGDLSSESTVSRIRTEHFPLTLESARPSHTSQYLCASQGWGNQPQHFGDGTRLSIL.

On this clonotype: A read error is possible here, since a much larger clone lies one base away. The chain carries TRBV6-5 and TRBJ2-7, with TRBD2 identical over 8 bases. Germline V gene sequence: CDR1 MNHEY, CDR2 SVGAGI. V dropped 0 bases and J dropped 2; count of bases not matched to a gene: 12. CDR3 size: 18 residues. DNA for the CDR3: TGTGCCAGCAGTTACTCGGGACTAGTGGGGGGAGTCACCTACGAGCAGTACTTC. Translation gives CASSYSGLVGGVTYEQYF.

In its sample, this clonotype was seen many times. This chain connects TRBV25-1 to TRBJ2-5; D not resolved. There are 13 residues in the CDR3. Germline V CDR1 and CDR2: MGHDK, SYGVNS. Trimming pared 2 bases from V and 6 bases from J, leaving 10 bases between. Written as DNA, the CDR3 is TGTGCCAGCAGTGAACGCGGCTTTAAGACCCAGTACTTC. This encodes CASSERGFKTQYF.

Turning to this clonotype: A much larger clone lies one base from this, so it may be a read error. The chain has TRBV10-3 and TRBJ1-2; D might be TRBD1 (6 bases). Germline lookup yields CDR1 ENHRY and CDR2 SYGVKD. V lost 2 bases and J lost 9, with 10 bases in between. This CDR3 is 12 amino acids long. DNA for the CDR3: TGTGCCATCAGTGAGGCAGGGGCTAGCTACACCTTC. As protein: CAISEAGASYTF.

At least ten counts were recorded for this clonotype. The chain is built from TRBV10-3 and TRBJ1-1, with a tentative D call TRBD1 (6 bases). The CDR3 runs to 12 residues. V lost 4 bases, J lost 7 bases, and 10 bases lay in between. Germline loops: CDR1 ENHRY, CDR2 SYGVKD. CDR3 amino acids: CAISGGQFEAFF. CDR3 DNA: TGTGCCATCAGTGGCGGACAGTTTGAAGCTTTCTTT.

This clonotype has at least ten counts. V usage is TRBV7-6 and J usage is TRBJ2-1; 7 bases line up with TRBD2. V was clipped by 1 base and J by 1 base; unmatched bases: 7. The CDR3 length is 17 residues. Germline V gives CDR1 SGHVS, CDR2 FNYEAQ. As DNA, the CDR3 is TGTGCCAGCAGCTTAGGGGGCGGGAGTGGGTCCTACAATGAGCAGTTCTTC. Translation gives CASSLGGGSGSYNEQFF.

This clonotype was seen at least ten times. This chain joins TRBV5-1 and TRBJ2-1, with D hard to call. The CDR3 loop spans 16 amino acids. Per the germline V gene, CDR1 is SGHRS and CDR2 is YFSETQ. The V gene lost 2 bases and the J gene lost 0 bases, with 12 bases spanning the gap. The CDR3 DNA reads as TGCGCCAGCAGCTTCGAACAGTCCTCCTCCTACAATGAGCAGTTCTTC. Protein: CASSFEQSSSYNEQFF.

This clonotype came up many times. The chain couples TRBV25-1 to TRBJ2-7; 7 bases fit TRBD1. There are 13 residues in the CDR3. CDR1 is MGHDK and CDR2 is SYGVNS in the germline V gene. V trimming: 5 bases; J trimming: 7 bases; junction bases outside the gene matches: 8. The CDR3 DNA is TGTGCCAGCAGTATCACAGGGGCTTGGGAGCAGTACTTC. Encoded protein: CASSITGAWEQYF.

In nucleotides, the CDR3 is TGTGCCATCGGGACTAGCGGGGCTACAGATACGCAGTATTTT. The encoded protein is CAIGTSGATDTQYF. The chain recombines TRBV10-3 with TRBJ2-3; 13 nucleotides line up with TRBD2. Per the germline V gene, CDR1 is ENHRY and CDR2 is SYGVKD. CDR3 size: 14 residues. V gave up 8 bases and J gave up 3 bases; unmatched junction bases: 2.

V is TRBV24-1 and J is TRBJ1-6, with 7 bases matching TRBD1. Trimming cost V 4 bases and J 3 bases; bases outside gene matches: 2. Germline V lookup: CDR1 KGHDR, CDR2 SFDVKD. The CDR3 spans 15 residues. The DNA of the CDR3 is TGTGCCACCAGTGAGGGACAGCTCTATAATTCACCCCTCCACTTT. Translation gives CATSEGQLYNSPLHF.

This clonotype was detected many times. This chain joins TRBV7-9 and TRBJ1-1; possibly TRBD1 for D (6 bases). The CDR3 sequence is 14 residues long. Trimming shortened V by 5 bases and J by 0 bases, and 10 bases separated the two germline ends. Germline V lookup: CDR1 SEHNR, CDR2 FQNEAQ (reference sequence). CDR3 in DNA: TGTGCCAGCAGCCCCGCAGGGGTGAACACTGAAGCTTTCTTT. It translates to CASSPAGVNTEAFF.

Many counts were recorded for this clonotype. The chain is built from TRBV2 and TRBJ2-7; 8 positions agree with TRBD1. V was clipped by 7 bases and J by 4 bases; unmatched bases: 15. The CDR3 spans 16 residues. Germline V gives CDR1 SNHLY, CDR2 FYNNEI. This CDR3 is CASTSAGRTGTYEQYF. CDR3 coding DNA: TGTGCCAGCACCTCGGCGGGACGGACAGGGACATACGAGCAGTACTTC.

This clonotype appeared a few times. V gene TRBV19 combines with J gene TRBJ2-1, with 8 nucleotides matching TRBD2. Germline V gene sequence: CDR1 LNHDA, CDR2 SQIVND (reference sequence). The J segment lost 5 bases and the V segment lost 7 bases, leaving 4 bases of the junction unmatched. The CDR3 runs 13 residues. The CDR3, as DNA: TGTGCCAGTACCCGGGGACTAGACAATGAGCAGTTCTTC. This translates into CASTRGLDNEQFF.

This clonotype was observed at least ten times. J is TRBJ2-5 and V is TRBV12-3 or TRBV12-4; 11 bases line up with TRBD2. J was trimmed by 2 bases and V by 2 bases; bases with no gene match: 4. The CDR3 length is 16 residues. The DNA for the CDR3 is TGTGCCAGCAGTTTACGGACTAGCGGGTTTCAAGAGACCCAGTACTTC. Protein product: CASSLRTSGFQETQYF.

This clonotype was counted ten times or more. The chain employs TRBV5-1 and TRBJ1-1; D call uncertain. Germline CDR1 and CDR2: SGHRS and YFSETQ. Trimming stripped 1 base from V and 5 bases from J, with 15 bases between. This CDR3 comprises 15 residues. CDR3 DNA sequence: TGCGCCAGCAGCTTGCAGGCAGGCCTGAGGACTGAAGCTTTCTTT. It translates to CASSLQAGLRTEAFF.

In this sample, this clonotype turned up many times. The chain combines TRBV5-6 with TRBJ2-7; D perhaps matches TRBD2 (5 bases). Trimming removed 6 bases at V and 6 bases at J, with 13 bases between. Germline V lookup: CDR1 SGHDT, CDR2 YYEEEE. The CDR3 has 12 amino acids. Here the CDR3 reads CASTYGVSEQYF. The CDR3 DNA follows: TGTGCCAGCACCTACGGGGTAAGCGAGCAGTACTTC. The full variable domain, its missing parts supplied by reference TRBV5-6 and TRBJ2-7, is DAGVTQSPTHLIKTRGQQVTLRCSPKSGHDTVSWYQQALGQGPQFIFQYYEEEERQRGNFPDRFSGHQFPNYSSELNVNALLLGDSALYLCASTYGVSEQYFGPGTRLTVT.

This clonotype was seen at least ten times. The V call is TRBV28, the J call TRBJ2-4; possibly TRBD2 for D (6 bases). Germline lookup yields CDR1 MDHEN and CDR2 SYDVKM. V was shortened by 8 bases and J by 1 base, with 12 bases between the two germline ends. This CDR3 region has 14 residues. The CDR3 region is CASAGGKAKNIQYF. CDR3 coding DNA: TGTGCCAGCGCTGGGGGGAAGGCCAAAAACATTCAGTACTTC.

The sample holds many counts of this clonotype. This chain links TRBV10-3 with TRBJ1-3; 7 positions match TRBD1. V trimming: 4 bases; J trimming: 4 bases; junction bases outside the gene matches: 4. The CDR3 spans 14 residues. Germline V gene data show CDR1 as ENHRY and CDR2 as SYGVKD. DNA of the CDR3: TGTGCCATCAGTGGACAGGGTTCAGGAAACACCATATATTTT. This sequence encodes CAISGQGSGNTIYF.

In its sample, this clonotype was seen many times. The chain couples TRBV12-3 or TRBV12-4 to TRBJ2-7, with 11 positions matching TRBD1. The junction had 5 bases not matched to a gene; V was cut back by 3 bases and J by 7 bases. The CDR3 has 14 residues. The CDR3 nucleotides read TGTGCCAGCAGTTTTGGGACAGGGGGTGAGGAGCAGTACTTC. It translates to CASSFGTGGEEQYF.

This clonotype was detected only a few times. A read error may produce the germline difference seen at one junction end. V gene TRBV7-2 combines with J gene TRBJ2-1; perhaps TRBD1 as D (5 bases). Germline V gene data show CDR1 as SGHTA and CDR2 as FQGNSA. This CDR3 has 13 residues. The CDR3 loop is CASSLDRYNDQFF. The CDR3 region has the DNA TGTGCCAGCAGCTTAGACAGGTACAATGACCAGTTCTTC.

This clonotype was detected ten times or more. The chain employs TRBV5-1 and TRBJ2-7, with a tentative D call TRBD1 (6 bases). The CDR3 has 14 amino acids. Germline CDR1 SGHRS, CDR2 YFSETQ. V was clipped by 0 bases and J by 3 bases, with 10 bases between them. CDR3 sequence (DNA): TGCGCCAGCAGCTTGGTGGGACAAAACTACGAGCAGTACTTC. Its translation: CASSLVGQNYEQYF.

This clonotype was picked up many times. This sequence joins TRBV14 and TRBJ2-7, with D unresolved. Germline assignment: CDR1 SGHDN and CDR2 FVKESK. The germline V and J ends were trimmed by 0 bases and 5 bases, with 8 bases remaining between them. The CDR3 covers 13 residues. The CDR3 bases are TGTGCCAGCAGCCAAGACTCAATTCACGAGCAGTACTTC. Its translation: CASSQDSIHEQYF.